Listed here are 23 T cell receptor beta chains from one sample, sequenced in a study of blood T cell repertoires in COVID-19. Only in-frame clones appear in the TCRdb table, and some are missing; sequencing was by immunoSEQ multiplex PCR. The sample consists of roughly 60,000 clones, approximately 90% of them appearing once. The source material was peripheral blood. The receptors come from a human donor with acute or convalescent COVID-19. The donor label of this sample is uncertain.

J is TRBJ1-1 and V is TRBV5-1; the D gene is possibly TRBD1 (5 bases). V lost 0 bases, J lost 1 base, and 7 bases lay in between. CDR3 size: 14 residues. From germline, CDR1 is SGHRS and CDR2 YFSETQ. The CDR3 region has the DNA TGCGCCAGCAGCTTGGAGACAGCGAACACTGAAGCTTTCTTT. It codes for CASSLETANTEAFF.

The CDR3 here is CASSPLGGTQYF. CDR3 nucleotide sequence: TGTGCCAGCAGCCCCCTGGGGGGTACGCAGTATTTT. The chain is built from TRBV5-4 and TRBJ2-3, with a tentative D call TRBD2 (6 bases). CDR3 length: 12 residues. V was trimmed by 4 bases and J by 8 bases, leaving 11 bases between them. Looked up from germline, CDR1 is SGHNT and CDR2 is YYREEE (reference sequence).

The V and J genes are TRBV9 and TRBJ1-1; 8 nucleotides align to TRBD1. CDR3 length: 14 residues. With 4 bases clipped from V and 1 base from J, the junction kept 3 bases outside the gene matches. Germline CDR1 and CDR2: SGDLS and YYNGEE. The CDR3 nucleotides read TGTGCCAGCAGCACCGGACAGGGGAACACTGAAGCTTTCTTT. Protein product: CASSTGQGNTEAFF. The variable domain in full, with the rest retrieved from reference TRBV9 and TRBJ1-1, is DSGVTQTPKHLITATGQRVTLRCSPRSGDLSVYWYQQSLDQGLQFLIQYYNGEERAKGNILERFSAQQFPDLHSELNLSSLELGDSALYFCASSTGQGNTEAFFGQGTRLTVV.

This rearrangement joins TRBV24-1 to TRBJ2-1, with a possible D match to TRBD2 (5 bases). In germline, CDR1 is KGHDR, CDR2 SFDVKD. The V end was cut by 5 bases, the J end by 0 bases, with 7 bases between. This CDR3 contains 14 residues. The CDR3 DNA is TGTGCCACCAGTGTAGCGAGCTCCTACAATGAGCAGTTCTTC. Its translation is CATSVASSYNEQFF.

The V call is TRBV11-3, the J call TRBJ2-7, with a tentative D call TRBD1 (5 bases). CDR1 is SGHNT, CDR2 YENEEA, per germline. There are 14 residues in the CDR3. With 8 bases removed from V and 2 bases from J, the gap between germline ends came to 16 bases. CDR3 sequence (DNA): TGTGCCAGCCCACCGTCGCAGGGTGCCTACGAGCAGTACGTC. Translating it yields CASPPSQGAYEQYV.

The chain employs TRBV10-1 and TRBJ2-1; TRBD1 matches at 9 bases. The V segment lost 4 bases and the J segment 12 bases; nucleotides outside the gene matches: 7. The CDR3 covers 13 residues. Germline V gene data show CDR1 as WNHNN and CDR2 as SYGVQD (reference sequence). The CDR3 is CASSGGTGQSQFF. As DNA, the CDR3 is TGCGCCAGCAGTGGAGGGACAGGGCAGTCGCAGTTCTTC.

V is TRBV4-2 and J is TRBJ1-2; D unclear. The V and J ends lost 6 bases and 1 base respectively, with 6 bases between them. This CDR3 spans 12 amino acids. Germline values: CDR1 LGHNA, CDR2 YNFKEQ. CDR3 amino acids: CASRDFNYGYTF. CDR3 DNA: TGTGCCAGCAGGGACTTTAACTATGGCTACACCTTC.

The chain's CDR3 is CASSARKQGSSTEAFF. CDR3 sequence (DNA): TGTGCCAGTAGCGCAAGGAAACAGGGCTCGTCAACTGAAGCTTTCTTT. The chain links TRBV19 to TRBJ1-1; weak D call: TRBD1 (6 bases). V was cut by 6 bases and J by 5 bases, with 22 bases left in between. CDR1 and CDR2 from the germline V gene are LNHDA and SQIVND (reference sequence). The CDR3 extends over 16 amino acids.

The chain couples TRBV3-1 (or the pseudogene TRBV3-2) to TRBJ2-3; D may be TRBD1 (5 bases). The V end lost 1 base, the J end lost 5 bases, and 10 bases lay between the germline ends. The CDR3 is 14 amino acids. Germline-derived CDR1 and CDR2 are LGHDT and YNNKEL (reference sequence). CDR3 protein: CASSQGTRRDTQYF. The CDR3 DNA reads as TGTGCCAGCAGCCAAGGGACACGTAGAGATACGCAGTATTTT.

This rearrangement joins TRBV18 to TRBJ2-1; D remains ambiguous. The CDR3 length is 10 residues. Germline values: CDR1 KGHSH, CDR2 LQKENI. Trimming shortened V by 6 bases and J by 6 bases, and 3 bases separated the two germline ends. The CDR3 DNA is TGTGCCAGCTCTCTCAATGAGCAGTTCTTC. Amino acid sequence: CASSLNEQFF.

The chain has TRBV19 and TRBJ2-5; 11 bases align to TRBD1. There are 16 residues in the CDR3. V lost 4 bases and J lost 4; bases outside the gene matches: 8. CDR1 and CDR2 (germline): LNHDA, SQIVND (reference sequence). The CDR3 sequence is CASSSPGTGGSETQYF. Here the CDR3 DNA reads TGTGCCAGTAGTAGCCCCGGGACAGGGGGTTCAGAGACCCAGTACTTC.

The rearrangement links TRBV5-8 to TRBJ2-7; D is possibly TRBD2 (6 bases). Germline CDR1 reads SGHTS; CDR2 reads YDEGEE. V lost 0 bases, J lost 0 bases, and 13 bases lay in between. The CDR3 totals 16 residues. CDR3 in amino acids: CASSLALGGTSYEQYF. DNA for the CDR3: TGTGCCAGCAGCTTGGCCTTGGGGGGTACCTCCTACGAGCAGTACTTC.

CDR3 loop: CASSLASGWRETQYF. DNA for the CDR3: TGTGCCAGCAGCTTAGCTTCGGGGTGGCGGGAGACCCAGTACTTC. The V and J genes are TRBV11-2 and TRBJ2-5; D perhaps matches TRBD2 (5 bases). The V and J ends lost 1 base and 5 bases respectively, with 14 bases between them. Germline V gene lookup returns CDR1 SGHAT and CDR2 FQNNGV. This CDR3 contains 15 residues.

The chain uses TRBV27 and TRBJ2-7; 7 nucleotides agree with TRBD2. V was pared by 4 bases and J by 9 bases, with 15 bases of the junction left unmatched. Looked up from germline, CDR1 is MNHEY and CDR2 is SMNVEV (reference sequence). The CDR3 loop spans 15 amino acids. The CDR3 spells CASSSRGDLSQVQYF. CDR3 nucleotide sequence: TGTGCCAGCAGTTCTCGGGGGGACCTCTCTCAGGTGCAGTACTTC.

The rearrangement links TRBV7-2 to TRBJ1-2; D ambiguous. Per germline, CDR1 SGHTA and CDR2 FQGNSA. V was pared by 9 bases and J by 8 bases, with 13 bases between. This CDR3 is 11 amino acids long. CDR3 region: CASRSFGGYTF. CDR3 DNA: TGTGCCAGTAGGTCCTTCGGGGGCTACACCTTC.

The chain recombines TRBV6-1 with TRBJ2-1, with a weak D call TRBD1 (5 bases). Between the trimmed V and J ends, which lost 3 bases and 12 bases, there was a span of 12 bases. The CDR3 loop spans 12 amino acids. Germline CDR1 and CDR2: MNHNS and SASEGT. CDR3 sequence reads: CASSDRVTGQFF. The CDR3 DNA reads TGTGCCAGCAGTGACAGGGTCACTGGGCAGTTCTTC.

V gene TRBV7-2 combines with J gene TRBJ2-5; D may be TRBD2 (6 bases). Trimming took off 3 bases at V and 9 bases at J, with 14 bases between the two ends. This CDR3 spans 13 amino acids. The germline CDR1 and CDR2 sequences are SGHTA and FQGNSA. The CDR3: CASSFGGPGAQYF. CDR3 nucleotide sequence: TGTGCCAGCAGCTTTGGAGGGCCGGGGGCCCAGTACTTC.

The chain employs TRBV18 and TRBJ2-1, with a tentative D call TRBD1 (5 bases). This CDR3 comprises 15 residues. Trimming pared 2 bases from V and 3 bases from J, leaving 11 bases between. From germline, CDR1 is KGHSH and CDR2 LQKENI. CDR3 DNA: TGTGCCAGCTCACCAGGGGCCCTTAGCTACAATGAGCAGTTCTTC. Encoded protein: CASSPGALSYNEQFF.

The V call is TRBV27, the J call TRBJ2-1; 7 bases agree with TRBD2. The length of the CDR3 is 15 residues. Trimming cost V 6 bases and J 8 bases; bases outside gene matches: 13. The V gene's germline CDR1 is MNHEY and CDR2 SMNVEV (reference sequence). The CDR3 sequence: CASSRISGPYDEQFF. The CDR3 DNA reads as TGTGCCAGCAGCCGGATTAGCGGGCCATACGATGAGCAGTTCTTC.

V is TRBV3-1 (or the pseudogene TRBV3-2) and J is TRBJ1-2, with D maybe TRBD1 (6 bases). This CDR3 comprises 16 residues. The germline V gene has CDR1 LGHDT and CDR2 YNNKEL (reference sequence). Trimming pared 1 base from V and 4 bases from J, leaving 16 bases between. The CDR3 loop is CASSQVGGGQIYGYTF. CDR3 in DNA: TGTGCCAGCAGCCAAGTAGGCGGGGGGCAAATCTATGGCTACACCTTC.

The chain is built from TRBV5-1 and TRBJ2-7, with 10 bases lining up with TRBD1. The V and J ends lost 4 bases and 5 bases, in that order; junction bases with no gene match: 6. The germline V gene has CDR1 SGHRS and CDR2 YFSETQ. CDR3 size: 14 residues. The CDR3 DNA sequence: TGCGCCAGCAGCGTCCGGGACAGGGGTCACGAGCAGTACTTC. Protein product: CASSVRDRGHEQYF.

Only a few counts were recorded for this clone. The chain joins TRBV19 to TRBJ1-4; D uncertain. The length of the CDR3 is 15 residues. Germline V gene sequence: CDR1 LNHDA, CDR2 SQIVND (reference sequence). Deletions cut 7 bases from V and 0 bases from J, with 12 bases between. This CDR3 is CASMAKGATNEKLFF. In nucleotides, the CDR3 is TGTGCCAGTATGGCTAAAGGAGCAACTAATGAAAAACTGTTTTTT.

The chain employs TRBV6-2 or TRBV6-3 and TRBJ2-7; TRBD1 matches 9 bases. Germline loops: CDR1 MNHEY, CDR2 SVGEGT. The CDR3 loop spans 14 amino acids. J was trimmed by 2 bases and V by 5 bases; bases with no gene match: 4. The CDR3 is CASSLRQGAYEQYF. In DNA form, the CDR3 reads TGTGCCAGCAGTCTCAGACAGGGGGCCTACGAGCAGTACTTC.